Shown below are 16 T cell receptor beta chains from a single sample sequenced in a study of cytomegalovirus exposure and HLA in healthy donors. Both 60 Vbeta primers and 13 Jbeta primers went into the PCR. The table came from immunoSEQ multiplex PCR; TCRdb's copy has only in-frame clones and leaves some out. This table holds roughly 82,000 clones, around 76% found once. Source material: PBMCs. The source of these receptors is a woman aged 45 to 65 in good health and CMV-seropositive.

The J gene is TRBJ2-3, the V gene TRBV7-2; 7 bases align to TRBD2. V was pared by 5 bases and J by 6 bases, with 14 bases of the junction left unmatched. Germline V lookup: CDR1 SGHTA, CDR2 FQGNSA. The CDR3 is made up of 16 amino acids. Here the CDR3 DNA reads TGTGCCAGCAGCCATACCGGGACTACCTGGGGGGATACGCAGTATTTT. Its translation: CASSHTGTTWGDTQYF.

This clone was recorded only once. The chain carries TRBV6-1 and TRBJ1-2; TRBD1 matches 9 bases. This CDR3 has 13 residues. Germline lookup yields CDR1 MNHNS and CDR2 SASEGT. Trimming cost V 6 bases and J 7 bases; bases outside gene matches: 6. CDR3 in amino acids: CASRPQGAVGYTF. The CDR3 region has the DNA TGTGCCAGCAGGCCACAGGGGGCGGTTGGCTACACCTTC.

In its sample, this clone was seen once. The CDR3 sequence is CASSLLAASTDTQYF. Here the CDR3 DNA reads TGCGCCAGCAGCCTCCTAGCGGCGAGCACAGATACGCAGTATTTT. This rearrangement joins TRBV5-1 to TRBJ2-3; the match to TRBD2 covers 7 bases. The CDR3 loop spans 15 amino acids. CDR1 and CDR2 (germline): SGHRS, YFSETQ. J lost 0 bases, V lost 4 bases, and 5 bases had no gene match.

The chain employs TRBV30 and TRBJ2-7, with 7 bases identical to TRBD1. The germline V gene has CDR1 GTSNPN and CDR2 SVGIG (reference sequence). Trimming at V came to 1 base and at J to 3 bases, leaving 3 bases not matched to a gene. The CDR3 spans 13 residues. This chain's CDR3 is CAWSGQGNYEQYF. In nucleotides, the CDR3 is TGTGCCTGGAGTGGACAGGGTAACTACGAGCAGTACTTC.

The rearrangement joins TRBV5-4 to TRBJ2-5, with D hard to call. There are 11 residues in the CDR3. CDR1 SGHNT and CDR2 YYREEE come from the germline V gene (reference sequence). Trimming removed 2 bases from V and 5 bases from J, with 4 bases in between. The chain's CDR3 is CASSLSETQYF. The CDR3 bases are TGTGCCAGCAGCTTATCGGAGACCCAGTACTTC.

This chain uses TRBV7-9 with TRBJ1-3, with D possibly being TRBD1 (6 bases). CDR1 and CDR2 (germline): SEHNR, FQNEAQ (reference sequence). The V gene lost 6 bases and the J gene lost 5 bases, with 11 bases spanning the gap. This CDR3 spans 13 amino acids. CDR3 nucleotide sequence: TGTGCCAGCAGACAGGGAGATCGAAACACCATATATTTT. This translates into CASRQGDRNTIYF.

This clone was seen once. The chain carries TRBV6-5 and TRBJ2-5; TRBD2 matches at 8 bases. The DNA end favors TRBJ2-7, so the J call may be wrong. The CDR3 is 15 residues long. From germline, CDR1 is MNHEY and CDR2 SVGAGI. This chain's CDR3 is CASSPGLAETYEQYF. CDR3 coding DNA: TGTGCCAGCAGTCCCGGACTAGCTGAAACATACGAGCAGTACTTC.

The V call is TRBV6-5, the J call TRBJ1-5, with 9 bases lining up with TRBD1. The germline gives CDR1 MNHEY, CDR2 SVGAGI. This CDR3 region has 15 residues. Trimming cost V 2 bases and J 6 bases; bases outside gene matches: 5. In DNA form, the CDR3 reads TGTGCCAGCAGTTACCGGACAGGGGTTGGTCAGCCCCAGCATTTT. It specifies CASSYRTGVGQPQHF.

The V and J genes are TRBV29-1 and TRBJ2-2; weak D call: TRBD2 (5 bases). V gave up 6 bases and J gave up 2 bases, with 16 bases separating them. This CDR3 contains 15 residues. Germline CDR1 reads SQVTM; CDR2 reads ANQGSEA. CDR3 sequence reads: CSVLLGSGNTGELFF. The CDR3 DNA sequence: TGCAGCGTCCTACTGGGAAGCGGTAACACCGGGGAGCTGTTTTTT.

The chain recombines TRBV4-2 with TRBJ2-1; tentatively, D is TRBD1 (5 bases). The length of the CDR3 is 16 residues. With 3 bases removed from V and 4 bases from J, the gap between germline ends came to 16 bases. Looked up from germline, CDR1 is LGHNA and CDR2 is YNFKEQ. The CDR3 loop is CASSQTVGTNYNEQFF. The CDR3 DNA sequence: TGTGCCAGCAGCCAGACAGTGGGAACTAATTACAATGAGCAGTTCTTC.

This chain connects TRBV11-2 to TRBJ1-2; 8 nucleotides align to TRBD1. Germline V CDR1 and CDR2: SGHAT, FQNNGV. Trimming removed 1 base from V and 4 bases from J; junction bases left unmatched: 11. This CDR3 comprises 17 residues. Written as DNA, the CDR3 is TGTGCCAGCAGCTTAGCCCCGGACAGGGTAGGAGGCTATGGCTACACCTTC. As protein: CASSLAPDRVGGYGYTF.

This chain uses TRBV5-1 with TRBJ1-2; weak D call: TRBD1 (5 bases). Germline CDR1 is SGHRS and CDR2 is YFSETQ. This CDR3 comprises 12 residues. The V and J ends lost 4 bases and 7 bases respectively, with 11 bases between them. Here the CDR3 DNA reads TGCGCCAGCAGCGTCCAGGGCTTTGGCTACACCTTC. Protein: CASSVQGFGYTF. The full variable domain, its missing parts supplied by reference TRBV5-1 and TRBJ1-2, is KAGVTQTPRYLIKTRGQQVTLSCSPISGHRSVSWYQQTPGQGLQFLFEYFSETQRNKGNFPGRFSGRQFSNSRSEMNVSTLELGDSALYLCASSVQGFGYTFGSGTRLTVV.

This clone was observed once. The rearrangement links TRBV9 to TRBJ2-2; D gene ambiguous. Germline V gene sequence: CDR1 SGDLS, CDR2 YYNGEE. V shed 0 bases and J shed 4 bases, with 13 bases lying between them. The CDR3 runs to 16 residues. The CDR3 DNA is TGTGCCAGCAGCGTAGGGCTAGGATTTTCCACCGGGGAGCTGTTTTTT. This sequence encodes CASSVGLGFSTGELFF.

The gene calls are TRBV6-5 and TRBJ1-2; TRBD1 agrees at 7 bases. V lost 6 bases to trimming and J lost 8 bases; unmatched junction nucleotides: 15. Germline CDR1 MNHEY, CDR2 SVGAGI. The CDR3 spans 15 residues. Written as DNA, the CDR3 is TGTGCCAGCAGAAATGTGGGACAGCGGACGGGAGGCTACACCTTC. Its protein is CASRNVGQRTGGYTF.

The chain combines TRBV7-9 with TRBJ2-1, with 11 bases lining up with TRBD2. This CDR3 has 15 amino acids. Germline V gene data show CDR1 as SEHNR and CDR2 as FQNEAQ (reference sequence). After removal of 2 bases from V and 6 bases from J, the junction contained 3 bases not matched to a gene. CDR3: CASSLPSGRTNEQFF. The CDR3 DNA reads TGTGCCAGCAGCTTACCTAGCGGGAGGACCAATGAGCAGTTCTTC.

The chain joins TRBV9 to TRBJ2-2; 7 bases map to TRBD1. V shed 0 bases and J 7 bases; nucleotides not matched to a gene: 3. This CDR3 has 14 amino acids. From germline, CDR1 is SGDLS and CDR2 YYNGEE. The CDR3, as DNA: TGTGCCAGCAGCGTAGAGACAGGGATCGGGGAGCTGTTTTTT. This translates into CASSVETGIGELFF. Looking up the rest from reference TRBV9 and TRBJ2-2 gives the full variable domain: DSGVTQTPKHLITATGQRVTLRCSPRSGDLSVYWYQQSLDQGLQFLIQYYNGEERAKGNILERFSAQQFPDLHSELNLSSLELGDSALYFCASSVETGIGELFFGEGSRLTVL.